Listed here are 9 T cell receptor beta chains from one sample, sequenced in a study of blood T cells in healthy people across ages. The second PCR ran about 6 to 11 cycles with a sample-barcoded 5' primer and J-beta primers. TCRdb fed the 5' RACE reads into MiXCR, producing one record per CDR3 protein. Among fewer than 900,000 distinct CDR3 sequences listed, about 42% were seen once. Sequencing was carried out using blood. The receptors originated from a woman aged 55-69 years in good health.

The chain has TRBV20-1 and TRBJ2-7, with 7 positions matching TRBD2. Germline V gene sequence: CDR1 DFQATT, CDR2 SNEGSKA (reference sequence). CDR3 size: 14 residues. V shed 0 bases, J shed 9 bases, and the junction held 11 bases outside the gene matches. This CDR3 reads CSARDGERDVTQYF. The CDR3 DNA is TGCAGTGCTAGAGATGGGGAGCGGGACGTCACGCAGTACTTC.

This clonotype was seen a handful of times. This CDR3 is CASSQRQAAYNSPLHF. The DNA of the CDR3 is TGCGCCAGCAGCCAGAGGCAGGCAGCCTATAATTCACCCCTCCACTTT. The chain couples TRBV4-3 to TRBJ1-6; D uncertain. Germline V lookup: CDR1 LGHNA, CDR2 YSLEER. The CDR3 totals 16 residues. Trimming removed 3 bases at V and 2 bases at J, with 11 bases between.

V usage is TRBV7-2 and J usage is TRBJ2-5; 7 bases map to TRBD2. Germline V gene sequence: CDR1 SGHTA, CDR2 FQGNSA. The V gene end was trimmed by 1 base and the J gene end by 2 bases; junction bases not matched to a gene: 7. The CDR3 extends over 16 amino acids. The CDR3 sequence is CASSLGGRVGQETQYF. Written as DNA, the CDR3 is TGTGCCAGCAGCTTAGGTGGGAGGGTAGGGCAAGAGACCCAGTACTTC.

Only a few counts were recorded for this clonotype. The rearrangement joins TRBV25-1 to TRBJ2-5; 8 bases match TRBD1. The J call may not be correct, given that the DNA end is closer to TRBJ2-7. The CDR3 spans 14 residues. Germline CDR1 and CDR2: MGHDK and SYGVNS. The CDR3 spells CASSEQGARYEQYF. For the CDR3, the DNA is TGTGCCAGCAGTGAACAGGGGGCGCGATACGAGCAGTACTTC.

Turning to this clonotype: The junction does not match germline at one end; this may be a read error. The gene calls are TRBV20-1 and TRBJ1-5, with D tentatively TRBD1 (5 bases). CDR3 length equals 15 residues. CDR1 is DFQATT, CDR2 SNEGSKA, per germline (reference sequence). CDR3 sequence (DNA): TGCAGTACTAGAGACCAAAGGGTTGGGGGACAGCCCCAGCATTTT. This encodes CSTRDQRVGGQPQHF.

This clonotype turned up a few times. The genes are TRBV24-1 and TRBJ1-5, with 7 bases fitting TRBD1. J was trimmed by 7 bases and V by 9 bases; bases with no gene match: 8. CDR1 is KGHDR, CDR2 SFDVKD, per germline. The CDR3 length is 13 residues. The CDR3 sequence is CATSDREAQPQHF. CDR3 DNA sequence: TGTGCCACCTCAGACAGGGAGGCGCAGCCCCAGCATTTT.

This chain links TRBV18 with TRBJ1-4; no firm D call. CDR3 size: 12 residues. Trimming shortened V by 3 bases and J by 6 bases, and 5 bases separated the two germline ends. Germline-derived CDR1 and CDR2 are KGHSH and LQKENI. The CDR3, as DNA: TGTGCCAGCTCACCTGGTGATGAAAAACTGTTTTTT. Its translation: CASSPGDEKLFF.

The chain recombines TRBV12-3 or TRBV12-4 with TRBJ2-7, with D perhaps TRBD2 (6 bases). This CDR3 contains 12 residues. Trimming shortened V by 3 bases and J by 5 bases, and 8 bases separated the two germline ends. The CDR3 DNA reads TGTGCCAGCAGTTTCCCTAGCGACGAGCAGTACTTC. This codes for CASSFPSDEQYF.

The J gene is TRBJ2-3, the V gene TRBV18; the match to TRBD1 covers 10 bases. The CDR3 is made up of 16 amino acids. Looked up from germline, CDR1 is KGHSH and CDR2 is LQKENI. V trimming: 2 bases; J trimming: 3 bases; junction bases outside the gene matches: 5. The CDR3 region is CASSPIPGQGTDTQYF. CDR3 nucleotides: TGTGCCAGCTCACCAATACCGGGACAGGGGACAGATACGCAGTATTTT.